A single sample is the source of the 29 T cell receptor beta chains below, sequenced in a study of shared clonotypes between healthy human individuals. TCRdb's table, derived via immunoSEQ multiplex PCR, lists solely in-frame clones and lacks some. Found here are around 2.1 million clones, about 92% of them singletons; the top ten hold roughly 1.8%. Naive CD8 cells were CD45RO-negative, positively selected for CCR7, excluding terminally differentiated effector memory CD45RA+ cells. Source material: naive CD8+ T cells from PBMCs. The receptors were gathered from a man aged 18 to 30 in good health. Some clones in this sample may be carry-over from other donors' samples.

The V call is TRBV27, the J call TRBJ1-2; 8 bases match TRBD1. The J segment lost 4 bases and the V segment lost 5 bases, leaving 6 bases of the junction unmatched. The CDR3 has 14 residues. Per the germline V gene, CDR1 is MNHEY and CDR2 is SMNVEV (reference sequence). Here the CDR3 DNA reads TGTGCCAGCAGTGCCTCCGGGACAGGCTATGGCTACACCTTC. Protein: CASSASGTGYGYTF.

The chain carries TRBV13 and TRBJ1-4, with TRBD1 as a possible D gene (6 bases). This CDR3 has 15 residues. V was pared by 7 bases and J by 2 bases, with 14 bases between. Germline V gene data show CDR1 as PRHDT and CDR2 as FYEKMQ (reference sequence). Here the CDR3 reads CASIMRRGTNEKLFF. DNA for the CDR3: TGTGCCAGCATCATGCGGAGGGGGACTAATGAAAAACTGTTTTTT.

The CDR3 bases are TGTGCCAGCAGCGTAGCGGGAGGGCCAATCTACGAGCAGTACTTC. Residues: CASSVAGGPIYEQYF. V usage is TRBV28 and J usage is TRBJ2-7; 11 bases fit TRBD2. The CDR3 consists of 15 residues. The ends lost 6 bases at V and 3 bases at J; junction bases unmatched: 7. From germline, CDR1 is MDHEN and CDR2 SYDVKM.

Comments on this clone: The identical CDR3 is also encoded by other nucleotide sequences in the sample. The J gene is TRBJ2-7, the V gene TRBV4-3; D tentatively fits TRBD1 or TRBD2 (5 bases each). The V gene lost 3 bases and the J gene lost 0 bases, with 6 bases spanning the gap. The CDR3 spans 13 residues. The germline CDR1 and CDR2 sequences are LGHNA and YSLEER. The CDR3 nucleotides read TGCGCCAGCAGCCAGGGGGACTCCTACGAGCAGTACTTC. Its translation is CASSQGDSYEQYF.

CDR3 nucleotides: TGCGCCAGCGGGCCCAGACTCCAAGAGACCCAGTACTTC. Protein: CASGPRLQETQYF. The chain recombines TRBV5-1 with TRBJ2-5; D not certain. Germline V lookup: CDR1 SGHRS, CDR2 YFSETQ. V gave up 7 bases and J gave up 1 base, with 11 bases separating them. CDR3 length: 13 residues.

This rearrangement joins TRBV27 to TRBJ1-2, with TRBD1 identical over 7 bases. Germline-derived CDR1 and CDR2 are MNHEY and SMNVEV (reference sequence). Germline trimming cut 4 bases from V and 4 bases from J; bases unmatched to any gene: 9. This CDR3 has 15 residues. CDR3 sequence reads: CASSSKGGAGYGYTF. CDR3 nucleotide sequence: TGTGCCAGCAGTTCGAAAGGGGGCGCGGGCTATGGCTACACCTTC.

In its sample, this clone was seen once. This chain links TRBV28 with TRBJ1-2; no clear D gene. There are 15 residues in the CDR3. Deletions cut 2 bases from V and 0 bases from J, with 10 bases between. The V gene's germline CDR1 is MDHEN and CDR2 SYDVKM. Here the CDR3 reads CASSLQLQTNYGYTF. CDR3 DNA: TGTGCCAGCAGTTTACAATTACAGACTAACTATGGCTACACCTTC.

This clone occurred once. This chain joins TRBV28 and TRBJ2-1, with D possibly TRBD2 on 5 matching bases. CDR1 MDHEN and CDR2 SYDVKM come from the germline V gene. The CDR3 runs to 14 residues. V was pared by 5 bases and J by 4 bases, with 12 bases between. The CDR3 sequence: CASSPRTAYNEQFF. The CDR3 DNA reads TGTGCCAGCAGTCCCAGGACTGCATACAATGAGCAGTTCTTC.

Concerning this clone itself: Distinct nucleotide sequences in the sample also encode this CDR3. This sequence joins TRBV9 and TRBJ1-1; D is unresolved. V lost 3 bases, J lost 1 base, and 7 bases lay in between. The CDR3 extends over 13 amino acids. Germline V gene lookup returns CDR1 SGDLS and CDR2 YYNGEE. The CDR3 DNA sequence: TGTGCCAGCAGCGGGAGGGAGAACACTGAAGCTTTCTTT. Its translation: CASSGRENTEAFF.

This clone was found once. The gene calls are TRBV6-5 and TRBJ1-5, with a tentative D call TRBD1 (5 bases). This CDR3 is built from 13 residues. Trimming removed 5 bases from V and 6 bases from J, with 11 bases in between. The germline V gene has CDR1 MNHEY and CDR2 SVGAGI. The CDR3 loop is CASSARGSQPQHF. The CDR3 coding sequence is TGTGCCAGCAGTGCAAGGGGTTCTCAGCCCCAGCATTTT.

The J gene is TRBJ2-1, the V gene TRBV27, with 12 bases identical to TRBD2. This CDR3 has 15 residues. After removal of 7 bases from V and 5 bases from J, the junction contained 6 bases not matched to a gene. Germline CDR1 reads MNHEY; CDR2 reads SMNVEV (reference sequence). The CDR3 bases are TGTGCCAGCATCTTACTAGCGGGAGGTGACAATGAGCAGTTCTTC. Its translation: CASILLAGGDNEQFF.

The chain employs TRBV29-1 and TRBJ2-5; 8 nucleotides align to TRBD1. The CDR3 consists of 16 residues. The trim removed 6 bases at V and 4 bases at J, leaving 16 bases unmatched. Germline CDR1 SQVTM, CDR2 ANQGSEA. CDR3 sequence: CSVFQPGQGGVETQYF. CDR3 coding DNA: TGCAGCGTCTTCCAACCTGGACAGGGCGGAGTAGAGACCCAGTACTTC.

CDR3 loop: CASRKPGQENTEAFF. CDR3 nucleotides: TGTGCCAGCAGGAAACCGGGACAGGAGAACACTGAAGCTTTCTTT. The rearrangement uses TRBV28 and TRBJ1-1, with 8 bases fitting TRBD1. CDR1 is MDHEN, CDR2 SYDVKM, per germline. The CDR3 consists of 15 residues. V shed 6 bases, J shed 1 base, and the junction held 7 bases outside the gene matches.

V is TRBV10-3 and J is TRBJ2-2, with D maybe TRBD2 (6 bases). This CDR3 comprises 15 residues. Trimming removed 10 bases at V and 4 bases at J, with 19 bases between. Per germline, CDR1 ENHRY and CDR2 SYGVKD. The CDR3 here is CATRDRKEGTGELFF. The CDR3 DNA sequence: TGTGCCACCAGGGACCGAAAGGAGGGCACCGGGGAGCTGTTTTTT.

Here the CDR3 DNA reads TGCGCCAGCAGCCCTGGAGGCACGGCGTCGAATCAGCCCCAGCATTTT. Its translation is CASSPGGTASNQPQHF. The chain joins TRBV5-1 to TRBJ1-5, with D uncertain. This CDR3 spans 16 amino acids. Trimming took off 4 bases at V and 4 bases at J, with 18 bases between the two ends. The V gene's germline CDR1 is SGHRS and CDR2 YFSETQ. The variable domain in full, with the rest retrieved from reference TRBV5-1 and TRBJ1-5, is KAGVTQTPRYLIKTRGQQVTLSCSPISGHRSVSWYQQTPGQGLQFLFEYFSETQRNKGNFPGRFSGRQFSNSRSEMNVSTLELGDSALYLCASSPGGTASNQPQHFGDGTRLSIL.

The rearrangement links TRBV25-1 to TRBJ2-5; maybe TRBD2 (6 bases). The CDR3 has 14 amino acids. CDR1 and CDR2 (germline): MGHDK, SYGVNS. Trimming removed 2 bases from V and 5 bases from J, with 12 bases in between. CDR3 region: CASSETGDRETQYF. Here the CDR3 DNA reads TGTGCCAGCAGTGAAACGGGGGACCGGGAGACCCAGTACTTC.

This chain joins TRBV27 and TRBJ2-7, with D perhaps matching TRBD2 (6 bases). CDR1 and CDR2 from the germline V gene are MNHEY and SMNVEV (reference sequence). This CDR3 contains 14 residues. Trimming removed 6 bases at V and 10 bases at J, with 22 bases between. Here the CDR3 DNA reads TGTGCCAGCAGCTCTATACCTCTGACGCGGGATCAGTACTTC. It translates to CASSSIPLTRDQYF.

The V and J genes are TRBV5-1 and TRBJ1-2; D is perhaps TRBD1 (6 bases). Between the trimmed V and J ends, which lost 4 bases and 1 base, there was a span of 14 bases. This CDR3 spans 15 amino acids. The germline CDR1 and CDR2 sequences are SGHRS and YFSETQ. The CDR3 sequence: CASSTTGPVNYGYTF. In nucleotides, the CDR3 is TGCGCCAGCAGCACCACAGGGCCCGTTAACTATGGCTACACCTTC.

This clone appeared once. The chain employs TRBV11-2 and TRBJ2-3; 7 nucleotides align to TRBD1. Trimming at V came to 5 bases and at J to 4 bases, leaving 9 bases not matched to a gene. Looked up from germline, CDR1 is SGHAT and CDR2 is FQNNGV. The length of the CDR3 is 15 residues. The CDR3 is CASSPRDSSADTQYF. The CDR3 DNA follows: TGTGCCAGCAGCCCTCGGGACAGTTCGGCAGATACGCAGTATTTT.

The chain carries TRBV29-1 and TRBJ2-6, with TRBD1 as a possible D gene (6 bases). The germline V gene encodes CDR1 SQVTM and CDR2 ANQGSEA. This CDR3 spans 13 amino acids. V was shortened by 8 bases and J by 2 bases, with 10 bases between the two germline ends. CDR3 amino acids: CSSWDTGANVLTF. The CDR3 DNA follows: TGCAGCTCCTGGGACACTGGGGCCAACGTCCTGACTTTC.

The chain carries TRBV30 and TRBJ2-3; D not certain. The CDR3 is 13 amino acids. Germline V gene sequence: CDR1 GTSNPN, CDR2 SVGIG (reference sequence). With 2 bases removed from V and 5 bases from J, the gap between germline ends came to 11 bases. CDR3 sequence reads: CAWSNLVGDTQYF. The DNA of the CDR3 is TGTGCCTGGAGTAATCTAGTAGGAGATACGCAGTATTTT.

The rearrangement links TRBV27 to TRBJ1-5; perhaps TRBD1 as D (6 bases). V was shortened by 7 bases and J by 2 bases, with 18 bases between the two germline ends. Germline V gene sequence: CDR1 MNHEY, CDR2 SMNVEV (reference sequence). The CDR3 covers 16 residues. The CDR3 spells CASKPQGSEGNQPQHF. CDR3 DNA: TGTGCCAGCAAACCTCAGGGGAGCGAAGGCAATCAGCCCCAGCATTTT.

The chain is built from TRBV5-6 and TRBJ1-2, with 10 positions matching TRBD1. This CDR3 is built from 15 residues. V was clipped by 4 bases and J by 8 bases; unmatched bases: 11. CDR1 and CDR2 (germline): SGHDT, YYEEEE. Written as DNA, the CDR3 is TGTGCCAGCAGCGTACCCGGGACAGGGGTAGTAGGCTACACCTTC. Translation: CASSVPGTGVVGYTF. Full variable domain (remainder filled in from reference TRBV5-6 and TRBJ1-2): DAGVTQSPTHLIKTRGQQVTLRCSPKSGHDTVSWYQQALGQGPQFIFQYYEEEERQRGNFPDRFSGHQFPNYSSELNVNALLLGDSALYLCASSVPGTGVVGYTFGSGTRLTVV.

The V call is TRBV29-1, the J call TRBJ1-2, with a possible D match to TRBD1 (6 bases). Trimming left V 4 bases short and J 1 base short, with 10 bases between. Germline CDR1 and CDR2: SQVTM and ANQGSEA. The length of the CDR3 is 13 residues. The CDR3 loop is CSVGTGNNYGYTF. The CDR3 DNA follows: TGCAGCGTTGGCACAGGGAATAACTATGGCTACACCTTC.

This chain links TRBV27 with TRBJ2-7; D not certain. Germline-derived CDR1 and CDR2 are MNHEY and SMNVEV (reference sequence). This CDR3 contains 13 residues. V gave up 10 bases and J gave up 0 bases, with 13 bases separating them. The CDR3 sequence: CATMDGSSYEQYF. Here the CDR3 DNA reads TGTGCCACCATGGACGGAAGCTCCTACGAGCAGTACTTC.

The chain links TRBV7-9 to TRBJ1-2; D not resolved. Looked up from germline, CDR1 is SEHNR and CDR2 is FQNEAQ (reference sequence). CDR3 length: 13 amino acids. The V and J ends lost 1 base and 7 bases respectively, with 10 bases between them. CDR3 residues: CASSLDLRGGYTF. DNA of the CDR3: TGTGCCAGCAGCTTAGATTTGCGGGGTGGCTACACCTTC.

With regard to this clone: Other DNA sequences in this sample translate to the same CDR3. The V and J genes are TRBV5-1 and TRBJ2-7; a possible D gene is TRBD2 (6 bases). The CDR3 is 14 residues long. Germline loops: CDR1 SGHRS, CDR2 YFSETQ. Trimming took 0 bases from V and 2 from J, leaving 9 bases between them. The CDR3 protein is CASSLAAGTYEQYF. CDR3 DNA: TGCGCCAGCAGCTTGGCCGCGGGGACCTACGAGCAGTACTTC. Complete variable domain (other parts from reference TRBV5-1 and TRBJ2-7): KAGVTQTPRYLIKTRGQQVTLSCSPISGHRSVSWYQQTPGQGLQFLFEYFSETQRNKGNFPGRFSGRQFSNSRSEMNVSTLELGDSALYLCASSLAAGTYEQYFGPGTRLTVT.

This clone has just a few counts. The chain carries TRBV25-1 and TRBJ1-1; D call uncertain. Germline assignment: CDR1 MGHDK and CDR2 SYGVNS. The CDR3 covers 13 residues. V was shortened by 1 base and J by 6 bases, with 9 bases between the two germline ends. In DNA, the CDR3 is TGTGCCAGCAGTGAATCCCTGGGCGCTGAAGCTTTCTTT. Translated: CASSESLGAEAFF.

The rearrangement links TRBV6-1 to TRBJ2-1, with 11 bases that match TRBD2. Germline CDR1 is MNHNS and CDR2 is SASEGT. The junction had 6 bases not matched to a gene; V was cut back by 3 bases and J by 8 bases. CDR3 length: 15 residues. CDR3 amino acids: CASSESSGRIYEQFF. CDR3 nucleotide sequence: TGTGCCAGCAGTGAGTCTAGCGGGAGGATATATGAGCAGTTCTTC.